The 30 T cell receptor beta chains listed next were all sequenced from one sample in a study of blood T cell repertoires in COVID-19. The data were produced by immunoSEQ multiplex PCR, yet TCRdb's version contains in-frame clones alone and is incomplete. In the table there are around 500,000 clones, approximately 85% of which are singletons. The sample consisted of peripheral blood. The origin of the receptors is a human donor in a cohort sampled during active COVID-19.

In this sample, this clone turned up a few times. The chain is built from TRBV19 and TRBJ1-1; D is ambiguous. There are 15 residues in the CDR3. Germline CDR1 is LNHDA and CDR2 is SQIVND (reference sequence). Deletions cut 7 bases from V and 4 bases from J, with 19 bases between. CDR3 residues: CASISDPELSTEAFF. The CDR3 DNA sequence: TGTGCCAGTATTAGCGATCCGGAACTAAGCACTGAAGCTTTCTTT.

The V call is TRBV5-1, the J call TRBJ1-5; possibly TRBD1 for D (6 bases). Germline-derived CDR1 and CDR2 are SGHRS and YFSETQ. The CDR3 has 14 amino acids. Trimming took off 0 bases at V and 5 bases at J, with 9 bases between the two ends. The CDR3 sequence: CASSLDRADQPQHF. The CDR3 bases are TGCGCCAGCAGCTTGGACAGGGCGGATCAGCCCCAGCATTTT.

This chain connects TRBV5-1 to TRBJ2-1, with TRBD1 matching 7 bases. V was clipped by 1 base and J by 3 bases; unmatched bases: 4. The CDR3 contains 15 residues. Germline lookup yields CDR1 SGHRS and CDR2 YFSETQ. CDR3 nucleotide sequence: TGCGCCAGCAGCTTGCAGACAGGGATCTACAATGAGCAGTTCTTC. Amino acids: CASSLQTGIYNEQFF. Variable domain in full (rest from reference TRBV5-1 and TRBJ2-1): KAGVTQTPRYLIKTRGQQVTLSCSPISGHRSVSWYQQTPGQGLQFLFEYFSETQRNKGNFPGRFSGRQFSNSRSEMNVSTLELGDSALYLCASSLQTGIYNEQFFGPGTRLTVL.

This rearrangement joins TRBV6-5 to TRBJ2-1; TRBD1 might be the D (6 bases). Between the trimmed V and J ends, which lost 4 bases and 7 bases, there was a span of 17 bases. Germline CDR1 reads MNHEY; CDR2 reads SVGAGI. CDR3 length equals 15 residues. The DNA of the CDR3 is TGTGCCAGCAGTTTAAGGGGGAGTTCGGGGAATGAGCAGTTCTTC. Encoded protein: CASSLRGSSGNEQFF.

J is TRBJ2-7 and V is TRBV6-5, with TRBD1 identical over 8 bases. CDR3 length: 15 amino acids. V gave up 4 bases and J gave up 6 bases; unmatched junction bases: 11. Germline V gene sequence: CDR1 MNHEY, CDR2 SVGAGI. The CDR3: CASSFSDRGLAEQYF. CDR3 DNA: TGTGCCAGCAGTTTCTCTGACAGGGGTTTGGCCGAGCAGTACTTC.

This chain uses TRBV28 with TRBJ1-1; D gene uncertain. The CDR3 has 12 residues. Germline V lookup: CDR1 MDHEN, CDR2 SYDVKM. Trimming left V 3 bases short and J 12 bases short, with 14 bases between. The CDR3 spells CASSLRARETFF. CDR3 DNA sequence: TGTGCCAGCAGTTTGAGGGCAAGGGAGACTTTCTTT.

The V gene is TRBV29-1, the J gene TRBJ2-5; 7 bases agree with TRBD2. After removal of 8 bases from V and 5 bases from J, the junction contained 11 bases not matched to a gene. CDR1 is SQVTM and CDR2 is ANQGSEA in the germline V gene. The CDR3 runs to 13 residues. The CDR3: CSPILGGKETQYF. DNA of the CDR3: TGCAGCCCCATCCTGGGGGGGAAGGAGACCCAGTACTTC. The whole variable domain, remainder taken from reference TRBV29-1 and TRBJ2-5, is SAVISQKPSRDICQRGTSLTIQCQVDSQVTMMFWYRQQPGQSLTLIATANQGSEATYESGFVIDKFPISRPNLTFSTLTVSNMSPEDSSIYLCSPILGGKETQYFGPGTRLLVL.

The V gene is TRBV18, the J gene TRBJ2-7, with 12 bases matching TRBD2. J lost 5 bases, V lost 3 bases, and 5 bases had no gene match. Germline V lookup: CDR1 KGHSH, CDR2 LQKENI. The CDR3 has 15 amino acids. The CDR3, as DNA: TGTGCCAGCTCACCGGAGCTAGCGGGAGGGGACGAGCAGTACTTC. Amino acids: CASSPELAGGDEQYF.

This rearrangement joins TRBV5-6 to TRBJ2-5; weak D call: TRBD1 (5 bases). From germline, CDR1 is SGHDT and CDR2 YYEEEE. CDR3 length: 14 amino acids. V was clipped by 0 bases and J by 5 bases, with 11 bases between them. The CDR3 DNA is TGTGCCAGCAGCTTGGTAGGGGCCAGGGAGACCCAGTACTTC. Protein: CASSLVGARETQYF.

The V gene is TRBV7-2, the J gene TRBJ2-5; TRBD2 matches at 8 bases. The CDR3 runs 14 residues. Germline CDR1 SGHTA, CDR2 FQGNSA. J gave up 5 bases and V 5 bases, and 7 bases lay outside the gene matches. The CDR3 here is CASSAGRALETQYF. The CDR3 DNA sequence: TGTGCCAGCAGCGCCGGGAGGGCCCTTGAGACCCAGTACTTC.

The CDR3 protein is CSVDGDRGFNTYNEQFF. As DNA, the CDR3 is TGCAGCGTCGACGGGGACAGGGGGTTTAACACCTACAATGAGCAGTTCTTC. V is TRBV29-1 and J is TRBJ2-1; 11 bases line up with TRBD1. V shed 6 bases and J 2 bases; nucleotides not matched to a gene: 12. Germline V gives CDR1 SQVTM, CDR2 ANQGSEA. The CDR3 covers 17 residues.

The CDR3 here is CATSEASGTNEQFF. In DNA, the CDR3 is TGTGCCACCAGTGAGGCTAGCGGGACCAATGAGCAGTTCTTC. The chain uses TRBV24-1 and TRBJ2-1, with 9 bases lining up with TRBD2. Trimming cost V 4 bases and J 6 bases; bases outside gene matches: 3. The CDR3 is 14 residues long. Germline loops: CDR1 KGHDR, CDR2 SFDVKD.

The chain couples TRBV5-5 to TRBJ2-3, with 9 bases matching TRBD1. The length of the CDR3 is 16 residues. V trimming: 4 bases; J trimming: 0 bases; junction bases outside the gene matches: 6. The germline CDR1 and CDR2 sequences are SGHKS and YYEKEE (reference sequence). The CDR3 protein is CASSLGTGLSTDTQYF. The CDR3 DNA follows: TGTGCCAGCAGCCTGGGGACAGGGTTAAGCACAGATACGCAGTATTTT. The variable domain in full, completed from reference TRBV5-5 and TRBJ2-3, reads DAGVTQSPTHLIKTRGQQVTLRCSPISGHKSVSWYQQVLGQGPQFIFQYYEKEERGRGNFPDRFSARQFPNYSSELNVNALLLGDSALYLCASSLGTGLSTDTQYFGPGTRLTVL.

The chain links TRBV19 to TRBJ2-1; 9 nucleotides align to TRBD1. The CDR3 runs 15 residues. Germline values: CDR1 LNHDA, CDR2 SQIVND (reference sequence). With V trimmed by 4 bases and J by 4 bases, 5 bases remained unmatched. CDR3 nucleotides: TGTGCCAGTAGTAAAGACAGGGGGGCTTACAATGAGCAGTTCTTC. This gives the protein CASSKDRGAYNEQFF.

This chain links TRBV3-1 (or the pseudogene TRBV3-2) with TRBJ2-5, with 11 bases lining up with TRBD2. CDR3 length: 17 amino acids. Germline trimming cut 1 base from V and 0 bases from J; bases unmatched to any gene: 4. CDR1 LGHDT and CDR2 YNNKEL come from the germline V gene (reference sequence). The CDR3 sequence: CASSQVAGLADQETQYF. CDR3 nucleotide sequence: TGTGCCAGCAGCCAAGTGGCGGGACTAGCGGACCAAGAGACCCAGTACTTC.

The chain combines TRBV5-1 with TRBJ2-5; 7 bases match TRBD1. The CDR3 length is 14 residues. The ends lost 8 bases at V and 4 bases at J; junction bases unmatched: 11. Germline V gene lookup returns CDR1 SGHRS and CDR2 YFSETQ. In DNA, the CDR3 is TGCGCCAGAAGGGCGGTACAGGGGAGAGAGACCCAGTACTTC. Translated, it gives CARRAVQGRETQYF.

The chain couples TRBV12-3 or TRBV12-4 to TRBJ2-3; perhaps TRBD1 as D (5 bases). Trimming removed 3 bases from V and 7 bases from J, with 11 bases in between. There are 13 residues in the CDR3. This CDR3 is CASSFARQNTQYF. The CDR3 DNA reads as TGTGCCAGCAGTTTCGCCAGACAGAATACGCAGTATTTT.

This chain connects TRBV3-1 (or the pseudogene TRBV3-2) to TRBJ2-7; D perhaps matches TRBD2 (5 bases). Trimming pared 2 bases from V and 7 bases from J, leaving 12 bases between. This CDR3 region has 13 residues. Per the germline V gene, CDR1 is LGHDT and CDR2 is YNNKEL (reference sequence). DNA of the CDR3: TGTGCCAGCAGCCAACCGGGAATTGGTGAGCAGTACTTC. Translated: CASSQPGIGEQYF.

J is TRBJ2-1 and V is TRBV14, with TRBD2 identical over 12 bases. J was trimmed by 0 bases and V by 2 bases; bases with no gene match: 14. The length of the CDR3 is 21 residues. Germline V gives CDR1 SGHDN, CDR2 FVKESK. This CDR3 is CASSQLRRGTSGPSSYNEQFF. The CDR3 nucleotides are TGTGCCAGCAGCCAACTGCGTAGGGGGACTAGCGGGCCTAGCTCCTACAATGAGCAGTTCTTC.

The rearrangement uses TRBV4-1 and TRBJ1-4; weak D call: TRBD1 (5 bases). The CDR3 loop spans 14 amino acids. Trimming took 1 base from V and 8 from J, leaving 11 bases between them. CDR1 is MGHRA, CDR2 YSYEKL, per germline. The CDR3 spells CASSQGQTGEKLFF. In DNA, the CDR3 is TGCGCCAGCAGCCAAGGACAGACCGGAGAAAAACTGTTTTTT.

V and J are TRBV5-1 and TRBJ2-2; 8 positions match TRBD1. There are 16 residues in the CDR3. V trimming: 0 bases; J trimming: 1 base; junction bases outside the gene matches: 2. Germline values: CDR1 SGHRS, CDR2 YFSETQ. The CDR3 protein is CASSLGDRGNTGELFF. CDR3 DNA sequence: TGCGCCAGCAGCTTGGGAGACAGGGGGAACACCGGGGAGCTGTTTTTT.

The chain links TRBV7-3 to TRBJ2-3; TRBD2 matches 7 bases. The V segment lost 1 base and the J segment 0 bases; nucleotides outside the gene matches: 7. Germline V gene lookup returns CDR1 SGHTA and CDR2 FQGTGA. The CDR3 is 17 amino acids. The CDR3 sequence: CASSLRVGSGSTDTQYF. In DNA form, the CDR3 reads TGTGCCAGCAGCTTAAGGGTTGGTAGCGGGAGCACAGATACGCAGTATTTT.

The chain uses TRBV29-1 and TRBJ1-3; the match to TRBD1 covers 8 bases. V was pared by 3 bases and J by 0 bases, with 16 bases of the junction left unmatched. Germline V gives CDR1 SQVTM, CDR2 ANQGSEA. The CDR3 runs to 19 residues. CDR3 sequence (DNA): TGCAGCGTTGAGGCCTACTACGGGACAGGTTCAACCTCTGGAAACACCATATATTTT. This sequence encodes CSVEAYYGTGSTSGNTIYF. The variable domain in full, completed from reference TRBV29-1 and TRBJ1-3, reads SAVISQKPSRDICQRGTSLTIQCQVDSQVTMMFWYRQQPGQSLTLIATANQGSEATYESGFVIDKFPISRPNLTFSTLTVSNMSPEDSSIYLCSVEAYYGTGSTSGNTIYFGEGSWLTVV.

The chain is built from TRBV4-1 and TRBJ1-5; no firm D call. Germline V gene lookup returns CDR1 MGHRA and CDR2 YSYEKL. V was shortened by 6 bases and J by 6 bases, with 12 bases between the two germline ends. This CDR3 is built from 13 residues. The CDR3, as DNA: TGCGCCAGCAGTTCCCCGGGGATTCAGCCCCAGCATTTT. Its translation is CASSSPGIQPQHF.

The V and J genes are TRBV7-2 and TRBJ2-1; 7 bases map to TRBD2. Trimming removed 2 bases from V and 4 bases from J; junction bases left unmatched: 8. This CDR3 is built from 16 residues. The germline CDR1 and CDR2 sequences are SGHTA and FQGNSA. This chain's CDR3 is CASSLKGGRDYNEQFF. The CDR3 DNA reads TGTGCCAGCAGCTTAAAGGGCGGGAGAGATTACAATGAGCAGTTCTTC. Full variable domain (outside the CDR3, taken from reference TRBV7-2 and TRBJ2-1): GAGVSQSPSNKVTEKGKDVELRCDPISGHTALYWYRQSLGQGLEFLIYFQGNSAPDKSGLPSDRFSAERTGGSVSTLTIQRTQQEDSAVYLCASSLKGGRDYNEQFFGPGTRLTVL.

V gene TRBV9 combines with J gene TRBJ2-7; a possible D gene is TRBD1 (6 bases). Germline CDR1 SGDLS, CDR2 YYNGEE. With 3 bases removed from V and 5 bases from J, the gap between germline ends came to 15 bases. The length of the CDR3 is 14 residues. CDR3 protein: CASSATGWTDEQYF. Written as DNA, the CDR3 is TGTGCCAGCAGCGCCACAGGGTGGACAGACGAGCAGTACTTC.

The rearrangement joins TRBV7-3 to TRBJ2-2; D perhaps matches TRBD2 (6 bases). Germline V gives CDR1 SGHTA, CDR2 FQGTGA. Trimming shortened V by 3 bases and J by 5 bases, and 16 bases separated the two germline ends. This CDR3 region has 16 residues. The CDR3 DNA sequence: TGTGCCAGCAGCTTCGGCCCAGGAGGGGTTACCGGGGAGCTGTTTTTT. Encoded protein: CASSFGPGGVTGELFF. The full variable domain, completed using reference TRBV7-3 and TRBJ2-2, is GAGVSQTPSNKVTEKGKYVELRCDPISGHTALYWYRQSLGQGPEFLIYFQGTGAADDSGLPNDRFFAVRPEGSVSTLKIQRTERGDSAVYLCASSFGPGGVTGELFFGEGSRLTVL.

The chain joins TRBV12-5 to TRBJ2-2; TRBD2 agrees at 7 bases. The CDR3 extends over 15 amino acids. V shed 3 bases, J shed 5 bases, and the junction held 6 bases outside the gene matches. Per germline, CDR1 LGHNT and CDR2 FRNRAP. CDR3 sequence reads: CASGLGAGVTGELFF. DNA of the CDR3: TGTGCTAGTGGTTTAGGGGCGGGAGTTACCGGGGAGCTGTTTTTT.

The chain is built from TRBV2 and TRBJ2-5; 9 bases agree with TRBD1. V trimming: 4 bases; J trimming: 2 bases; junction bases outside the gene matches: 2. There are 14 residues in the CDR3. CDR1 and CDR2 from the germline V gene are SNHLY and FYNNEI. CDR3 coding DNA: TGTGCCAGCAGTGTAGACAGGGGGCAAGAGACCCAGTACTTC. Translating gives CASSVDRGQETQYF.

The V gene is TRBV7-6, the J gene TRBJ1-5; 8 bases are a match to TRBD1. Looked up from germline, CDR1 is SGHVS and CDR2 is FNYEAQ. The V and J ends lost 5 bases and 6 bases, in that order; junction bases with no gene match: 9. The CDR3 length is 15 residues. The CDR3 loop is CASSPGQGVGQPQHF. The CDR3 nucleotides are TGTGCCAGCAGCCCTGGACAGGGAGTCGGTCAGCCCCAGCATTTT.